This entry lists 21 T cell receptor beta chains sequenced from one sample in a study of blood T cell repertoires in COVID-19 (dated by TCRdb to 2020 to 2021). Library preparation employed the immunoSEQ multiplex PCR assay. In TCRdb, the immuneACCESS table is reduced to in-frame sequences with V and J assigned. These tables do not hold every clone; where another copy was compared, an unresolved V gene accounts for under half, and the others remain unexplained. This sample comprises over 200,000 clones, about 90% of them detected only once. Jointly, the top ten make up less than 14% of the sample. Material for sequencing was PBMCs or T cells enriched from blood (not recorded which). These receptors came from a man younger than 40 who had recovered from COVID-19.

This clone has only one observation. The chain recombines TRBV2 with TRBJ2-1; TRBD1 matches 10 bases. V dropped 4 bases and J dropped 3; count of bases not matched to a gene: 15. Germline V gene lookup returns CDR1 SNHLY and CDR2 FYNNEI. The CDR3 extends over 19 amino acids. The CDR3 sequence is CASSATGGESFTYYNEQFF. CDR3 sequence (DNA): TGTGCCAGCAGTGCGACAGGGGGCGAGAGTTTTACTTACTACAATGAGCAGTTCTTC. The complete variable domain, with remaining parts taken from reference TRBV2 and TRBJ2-1, reads EPEVTQTPSHQVTQMGQEVILRCVPISNHLYFYWYRQILGQKVEFLVSFYNNEISEKSEIFDDQFSVERPDGSNFTLKIRSTKLEDSAMYFCASSATGGESFTYYNEQFFGPGTRLTVL.

The V gene is TRBV7-3, the J gene TRBJ1-6, with D perhaps matching TRBD1 (6 bases). Trimming shortened V by 4 bases and J by 7 bases, and 11 bases separated the two germline ends. This CDR3 region has 14 residues. CDR1 is SGHTA and CDR2 is FQGTGA in the germline V gene. CDR3 amino acids: CASSSTGGNSPLHF. The CDR3 bases are TGTGCCAGCAGCTCCACGGGGGGCAATTCACCCCTCCACTTT.

The rearrangement links TRBV20-1 to TRBJ1-3, with unresolved D. The CDR3 length is 11 residues. Germline lookup yields CDR1 DFQATT and CDR2 SNEGSKA (reference sequence). The CDR3 spells CSVLYVNTIYF. The CDR3 region has the DNA TGCAGCGTTTTATATGTGAACACCATATATTTT.

The chain recombines TRBV14 with TRBJ2-2; 11 bases match TRBD1. The CDR3 runs 16 residues. The germline V gene encodes CDR1 SGHDN and CDR2 FVKESK. The trim removed 4 bases at V and 2 bases at J, leaving 3 bases unmatched. The DNA for the CDR3 is TGTGCCAGCAGCCCGGACAGGGGGCTCAACACCGGGGAGCTGTTTTTT. It codes for CASSPDRGLNTGELFF.

J is TRBJ1-1 and V is TRBV10-1, with no clear D. Germline-derived CDR1 and CDR2 are WNHNN and SYGVQD (reference sequence). The V end was cut by 7 bases, the J end by 5 bases, with 23 bases between. This CDR3 has 16 residues. The CDR3 reads CASNPHGGFWETEAFF. As DNA, the CDR3 is TGCGCCAGCAACCCACACGGAGGGTTTTGGGAGACTGAAGCTTTCTTT.

The chain carries TRBV11-2 and TRBJ2-1, with 7 bases lining up with TRBD1. Trimming cost V 5 bases and J 6 bases; bases outside gene matches: 13. Germline V gives CDR1 SGHAT, CDR2 FQNNGV. The CDR3 consists of 16 residues. In DNA, the CDR3 is TGTGCCAGCAGCCCCGTTACCGGGACAGTTATCAATGAGCAGTTCTTC. It codes for CASSPVTGTVINEQFF.

The genes are TRBV4-1 and TRBJ1-6; D is ambiguous. The CDR3 runs to 14 residues. Trimming took 1 base from V and 9 from J, leaving 10 bases between them. From germline, CDR1 is MGHRA and CDR2 YSYEKL. The CDR3 bases are TGCGCCAGCAGCCAAGGGGCCCGTGGTTCACCCCTCCACTTT. Encoded protein: CASSQGARGSPLHF.

The CDR3 loop reads CASSRDRDVQFF. The CDR3 DNA follows: TGTGCCAGCAGCCGCGACAGGGATGTGCAGTTCTTC. V gene TRBV11-2 combines with J gene TRBJ2-1; 7 bases fit TRBD1. Germline CDR1 is SGHAT and CDR2 is FQNNGV. Trimming at V came to 5 bases and at J to 12 bases, leaving 7 bases not matched to a gene. The CDR3 runs 12 residues.

CDR3 amino acids: CASSESRGTGPKNTEAFF. The DNA of the CDR3 is TGTGCCAGCAGCGAATCACGGGGGACAGGACCAAAGAACACTGAAGCTTTCTTT. The V and J genes are TRBV12-1 and TRBJ1-1; the D call of TRBD1 is as the table states it, not checked on the DNA. TRBV12-1 counts as a pseudogene. CDR3 size: 18 residues.

This chain links TRBV5-6 with TRBJ1-5, with a possible D match to TRBD1 (6 bases). There are 15 residues in the CDR3. Germline CDR1 SGHDT, CDR2 YYEEEE. V was trimmed by 4 bases and J by 4 bases, leaving 15 bases between them. The CDR3 DNA is TGTGCCAGCAGCCGGAGATGGGGGCATAATCAGCCCCAGCATTTT. This translates into CASSRRWGHNQPQHF.

V usage is TRBV30 and J usage is TRBJ1-6; TRBD1 matches at 9 bases. This CDR3 has 15 residues. The V gene end was trimmed by 5 bases and the J gene end by 8 bases; junction bases not matched to a gene: 10. From germline, CDR1 is GTSNPN and CDR2 SVGIG (reference sequence). Here the CDR3 DNA reads TGTGCCTGGGGAAAGAGACAGGGGGAGCATTCACCCCTCCACTTT. This translates into CAWGKRQGEHSPLHF.

The chain recombines TRBV5-5 with TRBJ1-2; D is possibly TRBD1 (5 bases). Germline lookup yields CDR1 SGHKS and CDR2 YYEKEE (reference sequence). The CDR3 contains 17 residues. V was trimmed by 5 bases and J by 2 bases, leaving 22 bases between them. The CDR3 is CASRNRDGNRENYGYTF. DNA of the CDR3: TGTGCCAGCAGGAACCGGGACGGTAACCGGGAGAACTATGGCTACACCTTC.

The sample holds a few counts of this clone. The chain employs TRBV19 and TRBJ1-5, with a tentative D call TRBD1 (5 bases). Trimming took off 2 bases at V and 0 bases at J, with 8 bases between the two ends. Germline V gene data show CDR1 as LNHDA and CDR2 as SQIVND (reference sequence). This CDR3 is 15 amino acids long. CDR3 amino acids: CASSIQGHSNQPQHF. CDR3 DNA: TGTGCCAGTAGTATACAGGGTCATAGCAATCAGCCCCAGCATTTT. Drawing the rest from reference TRBV19 and TRBJ1-5, the complete variable domain is DGGITQSPKYLFRKEGQNVTLSCEQNLNHDAMYWYRQDPGQGLRLIYYSQIVNDFQKGDIAEGYSVSREKKESFPLTVTSAQKNPTAFYLCASSIQGHSNQPQHFGDGTRLSIL.

This chain uses TRBV28 with TRBJ2-7; maybe TRBD2 (6 bases). V shed 3 bases and J shed 2 bases, with 17 bases lying between them. The V gene's germline CDR1 is MDHEN and CDR2 SYDVKM. This CDR3 is built from 16 residues. The CDR3 DNA reads as TGTGCCAGCAGTTTCGGGGTCGGGAGTGTCGCCTACGAGCAGTACTTC. It yields the protein CASSFGVGSVAYEQYF.

V is TRBV7-9 and J is TRBJ1-2; D is unclear. The CDR3 is 13 amino acids. Between the trimmed V and J ends, which lost 1 base and 4 bases, there was a span of 7 bases. Per the germline V gene, CDR1 is SEHNR and CDR2 is FQNEAQ (reference sequence). For the CDR3, the DNA is TGTGCCAGCAGCTTAGGAGAAACCTATGGCTACACCTTC. It translates to CASSLGETYGYTF. Together with reference TRBV7-9 and TRBJ1-2, the CDR3 gives the full variable domain: DTGVSQNPRHKITKRGQNVTFRCDPISEHNRLYWYRQTLGQGPEFLTYFQNEAQLEKSRLLSDRFSAERPKGSFSTLEIQRTEQGDSAMYLCASSLGETYGYTFGSGTRLTVV.

The chain carries TRBV2 and TRBJ2-2; 9 bases align to TRBD2. Germline CDR1 and CDR2: SNHLY and FYNNEI. CDR3 length: 15 amino acids. The ends lost 6 bases at V and 6 bases at J; junction bases unmatched: 8. This CDR3 is CASRNRTSVAGELFF. The CDR3 nucleotides read TGTGCCAGCAGAAATAGGACTAGCGTGGCCGGGGAGCTGTTTTTT.

The genes are TRBV3-1 (or the pseudogene TRBV3-2) and TRBJ2-2, with 10 bases identical to TRBD2. This CDR3 is 16 amino acids long. The V and J ends lost 3 bases and 1 base, in that order; junction bases with no gene match: 2. The germline CDR1 and CDR2 sequences are LGHDT and YNNKEL (reference sequence). The CDR3 region has the DNA TGTGCCAGCAGCCAGGGACTAGCGTTGAACACCGGGGAGCTGTTTTTT. Its translation: CASSQGLALNTGELFF.

The V gene is TRBV11-3, the J gene TRBJ2-2; the match to TRBD2 covers 12 bases. Trimming took 4 bases from V and 4 from J; bases not matched to a gene: 10. Germline CDR1 and CDR2: SGHNT and YENEEA. The CDR3 has 18 residues. This CDR3 is CASSSASGGASGTGELFF. The CDR3 nucleotides read TGTGCCAGCAGCTCCGCTAGCGGGGGGGCCTCGGGCACCGGGGAGCTGTTTTTT.

V and J are TRBV19 and TRBJ2-3; D might be TRBD2 (6 bases). The CDR3 has 15 residues. V was cut by 5 bases and J by 5 bases, with 17 bases left in between. CDR1 is LNHDA and CDR2 is SQIVND in the germline V gene (reference sequence). The CDR3 bases are TGTGCCAGTAGTCCGGGCGGAATCGGGGGAGATACGCAGTATTTT. It is translated as CASSPGGIGGDTQYF. Combining the CDR3 with reference TRBV19 and TRBJ2-3 gives the whole variable domain DGGITQSPKYLFRKEGQNVTLSCEQNLNHDAMYWYRQDPGQGLRLIYYSQIVNDFQKGDIAEGYSVSREKKESFPLTVTSAQKNPTAFYLCASSPGGIGGDTQYFGPGTRLTVL.

The chain carries TRBV4-3 and TRBJ2-7; possibly TRBD2 for D (7 bases). Trimming stripped 2 bases from V and 2 bases from J, with 19 bases between. The CDR3 runs 17 residues. The V gene's germline CDR1 is LGHNA and CDR2 YSLEER. For the CDR3, the DNA is TGCGCCAGCAGCCAAACCATACAGGGAGGGTTAACCTACGAGCAGTACTTC. This gives the protein CASSQTIQGGLTYEQYF.

The chain has TRBV5-8 and TRBJ1-4; D is possibly TRBD1 (6 bases). The CDR3 has 16 residues. Trimming removed 5 bases at V and 3 bases at J, with 17 bases between. Germline V gene sequence: CDR1 SGHTS, CDR2 YDEGEE. As DNA, the CDR3 is TGTGCCAGCAGTATTGGACAGCGAGGCCCTAATGAAAAACTGTTTTTT. This codes for CASSIGQRGPNEKLFF. Full variable domain (remainder filled in from reference TRBV5-8 and TRBJ1-4): EAGVTQSPTHLIKTRGQQATLRCSPISGHTSVYWYQQALGLGLQFLLWYDEGEERNRGNFPPRFSGRQFPNYSSELNVNALELEDSALYLCASSIGQRGPNEKLFFGSGTQLSVL.